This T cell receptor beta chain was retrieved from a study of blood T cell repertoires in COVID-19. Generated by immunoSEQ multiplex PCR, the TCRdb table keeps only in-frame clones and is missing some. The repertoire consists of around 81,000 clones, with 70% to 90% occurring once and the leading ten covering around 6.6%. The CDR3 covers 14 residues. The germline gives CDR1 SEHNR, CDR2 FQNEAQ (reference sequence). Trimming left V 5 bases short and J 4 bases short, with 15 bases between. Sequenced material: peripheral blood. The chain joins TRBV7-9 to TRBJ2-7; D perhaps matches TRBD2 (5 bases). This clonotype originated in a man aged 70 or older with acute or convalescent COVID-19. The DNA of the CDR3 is TGTGCCAGCAGCCGGGGTAGTGGGAGTTACGAGCAGTACTTC. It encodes CASSRGSGSYEQYF.